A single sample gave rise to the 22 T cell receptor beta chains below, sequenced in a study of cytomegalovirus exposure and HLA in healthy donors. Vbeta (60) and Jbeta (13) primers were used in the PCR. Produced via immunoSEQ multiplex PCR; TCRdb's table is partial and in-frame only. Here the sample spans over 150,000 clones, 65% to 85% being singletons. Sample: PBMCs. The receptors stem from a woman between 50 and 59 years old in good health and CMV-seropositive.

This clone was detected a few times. The CDR3 bases are TGTGCCAGCAGCCCTAGCGGGGGTGCCTGCGAGCAGTACTTC. Translating it yields CASSPSGGACEQYF. V usage is TRBV6-5 and J usage is TRBJ2-7; TRBD2 matches at 10 bases. CDR3 size: 14 residues. The germline gives CDR1 MNHEY, CDR2 SVGAGI. V lost 6 bases to trimming and J lost 6 bases; unmatched junction nucleotides: 8.

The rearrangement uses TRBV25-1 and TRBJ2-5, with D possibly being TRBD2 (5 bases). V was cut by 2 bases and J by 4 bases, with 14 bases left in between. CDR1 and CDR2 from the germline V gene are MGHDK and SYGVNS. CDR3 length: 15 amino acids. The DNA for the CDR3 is TGTGCCAGCAGTGAACCCCAGAGGGCGGGAGAGACCCAGTACTTC. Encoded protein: CASSEPQRAGETQYF.

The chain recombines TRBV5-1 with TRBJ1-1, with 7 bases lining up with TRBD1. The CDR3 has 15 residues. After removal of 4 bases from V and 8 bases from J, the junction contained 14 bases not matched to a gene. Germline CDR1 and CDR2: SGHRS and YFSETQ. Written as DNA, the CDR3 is TGCGCCAGCAGCGAAAGGACAGGAAGACTTTCCGAAGCTTTCTTT. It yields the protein CASSERTGRLSEAFF.

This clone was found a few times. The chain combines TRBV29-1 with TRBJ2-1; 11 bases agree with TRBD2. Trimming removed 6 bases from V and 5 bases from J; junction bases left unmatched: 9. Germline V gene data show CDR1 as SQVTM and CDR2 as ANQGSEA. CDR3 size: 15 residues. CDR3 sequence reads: CSVPRLAGGHNEQFF. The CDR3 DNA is TGCAGCGTCCCCCGCCTAGCGGGGGGCCACAATGAGCAGTTCTTC.

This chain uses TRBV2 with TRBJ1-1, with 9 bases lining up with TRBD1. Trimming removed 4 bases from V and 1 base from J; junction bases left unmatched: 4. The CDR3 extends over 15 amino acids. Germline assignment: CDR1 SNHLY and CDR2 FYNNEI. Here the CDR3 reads CASSGPGQGNTEAFF. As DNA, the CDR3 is TGTGCCAGCAGTGGGCCGGGACAGGGGAACACTGAAGCTTTCTTT.

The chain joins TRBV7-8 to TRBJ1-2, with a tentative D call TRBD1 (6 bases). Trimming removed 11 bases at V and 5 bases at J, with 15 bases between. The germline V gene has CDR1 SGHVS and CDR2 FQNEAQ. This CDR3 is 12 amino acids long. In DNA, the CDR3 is TGTGCCGCGGGGGGGGGCTATTATGGCTACACCTTC. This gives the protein CAAGGGYYGYTF.

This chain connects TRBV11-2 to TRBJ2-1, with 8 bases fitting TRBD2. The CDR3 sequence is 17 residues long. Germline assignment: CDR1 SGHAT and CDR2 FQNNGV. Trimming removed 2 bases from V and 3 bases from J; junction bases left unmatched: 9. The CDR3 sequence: CASSLLPPGLVYNEQFF. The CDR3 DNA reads TGTGCCAGCAGCTTATTACCACCGGGACTAGTCTACAATGAGCAGTTCTTC.

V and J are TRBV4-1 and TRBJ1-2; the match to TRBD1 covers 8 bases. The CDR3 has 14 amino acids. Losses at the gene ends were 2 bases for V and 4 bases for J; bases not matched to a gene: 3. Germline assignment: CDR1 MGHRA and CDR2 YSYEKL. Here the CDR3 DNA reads TGCGCCAGCAGCCAACCGGGACAGGTCTATGGCTACACCTTC. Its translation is CASSQPGQVYGYTF.

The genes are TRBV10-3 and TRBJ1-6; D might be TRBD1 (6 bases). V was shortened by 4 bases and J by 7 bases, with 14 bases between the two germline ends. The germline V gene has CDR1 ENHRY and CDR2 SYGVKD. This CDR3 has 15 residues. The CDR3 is CAISGGGGSNSPLHF. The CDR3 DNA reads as TGTGCCATCAGTGGCGGGGGGGGCTCCAATTCACCCCTCCACTTT.

The CDR3 nucleotides read TGTGCCAGCAGTGGTACGGGAAGGGACATTCAGTACTTC. As protein: CASSGTGRDIQYF. The gene calls are TRBV6-1 and TRBJ2-4; D is perhaps TRBD2 (5 bases). Trimming took 4 bases from V and 8 from J, leaving 12 bases between them. This CDR3 spans 13 amino acids. Germline values: CDR1 MNHNS, CDR2 SASEGT.

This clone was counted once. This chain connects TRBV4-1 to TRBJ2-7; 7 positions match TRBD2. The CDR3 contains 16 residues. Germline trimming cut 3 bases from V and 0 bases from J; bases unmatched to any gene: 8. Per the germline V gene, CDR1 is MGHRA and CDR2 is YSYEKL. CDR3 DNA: TGCGCCAGCAGCCATAGGGATTCTAGCGGCTCCTACGAGCAGTACTTC. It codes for CASSHRDSSGSYEQYF.

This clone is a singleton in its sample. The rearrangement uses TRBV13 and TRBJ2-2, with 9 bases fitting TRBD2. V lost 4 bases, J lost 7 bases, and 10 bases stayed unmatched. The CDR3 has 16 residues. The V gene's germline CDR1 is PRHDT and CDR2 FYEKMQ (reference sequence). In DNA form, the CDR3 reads TGTGCCAGCAGCTCCGGGGGACTAGCTGGTAACGGGGAGCTGTTTTTT. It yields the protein CASSSGGLAGNGELFF.

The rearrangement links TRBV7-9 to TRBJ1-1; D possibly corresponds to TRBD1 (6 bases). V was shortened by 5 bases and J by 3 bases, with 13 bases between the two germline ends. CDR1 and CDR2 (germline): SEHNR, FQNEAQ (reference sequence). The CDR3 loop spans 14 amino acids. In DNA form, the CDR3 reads TGTGCCAGCAGCCAATTGGGGGCAGACACTGAAGCTTTCTTT. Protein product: CASSQLGADTEAFF.

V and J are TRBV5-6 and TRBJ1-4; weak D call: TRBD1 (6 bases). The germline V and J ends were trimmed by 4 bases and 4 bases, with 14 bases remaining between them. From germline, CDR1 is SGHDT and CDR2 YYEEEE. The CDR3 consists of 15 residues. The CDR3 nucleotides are TGTGCCAGCAGCGGCCGGGGACACCTTAATGAAAAACTGTTTTTT. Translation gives CASSGRGHLNEKLFF. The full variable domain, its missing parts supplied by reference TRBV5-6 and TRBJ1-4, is DAGVTQSPTHLIKTRGQQVTLRCSPKSGHDTVSWYQQALGQGPQFIFQYYEEEERQRGNFPDRFSGHQFPNYSSELNVNALLLGDSALYLCASSGRGHLNEKLFFGSGTQLSVL.

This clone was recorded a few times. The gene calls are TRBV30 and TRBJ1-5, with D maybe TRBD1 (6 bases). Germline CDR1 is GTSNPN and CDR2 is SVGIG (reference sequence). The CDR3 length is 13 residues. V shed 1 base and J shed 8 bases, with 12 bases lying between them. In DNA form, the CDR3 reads TGTGCCTGGAGTGCTGGGGGCGAAAAGCCCCAGCATTTT. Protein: CAWSAGGEKPQHF.

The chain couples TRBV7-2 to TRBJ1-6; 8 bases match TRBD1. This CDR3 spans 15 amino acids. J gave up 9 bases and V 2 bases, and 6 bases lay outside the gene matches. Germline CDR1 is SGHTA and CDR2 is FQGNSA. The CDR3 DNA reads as TGTGCCAGCAGCTTATATGGACAGGGACGTTCACCCCTCCACTTT. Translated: CASSLYGQGRSPLHF.

The chain's CDR3 is CASSYRQGAEQYF. In nucleotides, the CDR3 is TGTGCCAGCAGCTACCGACAGGGGGCCGAGCAGTACTTC. The chain recombines TRBV7-7 with TRBJ2-5; 10 bases fit TRBD1. The J call may not be correct, given that the DNA end is closer to TRBJ2-7. The CDR3 loop spans 13 amino acids. CDR1 and CDR2 from the germline V gene are SSHAT and FNYEAQ (reference sequence).

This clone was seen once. The CDR3 spells CASSEQGTAGANVLTF. In nucleotides, the CDR3 is TGTGCCAGCAGTGAGCAGGGGACCGCTGGGGCCAACGTCCTGACTTTC. V gene TRBV2 combines with J gene TRBJ2-6; maybe TRBD1 (6 bases). V lost 3 bases to trimming and J lost 2 bases, with 11 bases between them. Germline V lookup: CDR1 SNHLY, CDR2 FYNNEI. This CDR3 has 16 residues.

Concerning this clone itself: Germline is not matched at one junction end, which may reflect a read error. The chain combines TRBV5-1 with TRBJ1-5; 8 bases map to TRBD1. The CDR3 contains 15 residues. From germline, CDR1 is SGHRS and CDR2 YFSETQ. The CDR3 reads CASSLVPGGNQPQHF. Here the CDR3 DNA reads TGCGCCAGCAGCTTGGTACCAGGGGGCAACCAGCCCCAGCATTTT.

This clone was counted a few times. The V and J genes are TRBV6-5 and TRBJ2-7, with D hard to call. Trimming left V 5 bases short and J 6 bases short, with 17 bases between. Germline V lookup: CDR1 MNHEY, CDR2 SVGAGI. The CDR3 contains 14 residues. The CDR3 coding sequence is TGTGCCAGCAGTCCTCGGAGCAGCTCGACCGAGCAGTACTTC. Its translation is CASSPRSSSTEQYF.

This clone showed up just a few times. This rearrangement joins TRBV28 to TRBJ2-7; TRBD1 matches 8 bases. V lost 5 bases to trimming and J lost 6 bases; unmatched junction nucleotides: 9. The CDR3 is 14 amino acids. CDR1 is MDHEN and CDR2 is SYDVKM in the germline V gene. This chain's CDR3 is CASSIPTRGREQYF. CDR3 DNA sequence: TGTGCCAGCAGTATTCCCACCAGGGGGCGCGAGCAGTACTTC.

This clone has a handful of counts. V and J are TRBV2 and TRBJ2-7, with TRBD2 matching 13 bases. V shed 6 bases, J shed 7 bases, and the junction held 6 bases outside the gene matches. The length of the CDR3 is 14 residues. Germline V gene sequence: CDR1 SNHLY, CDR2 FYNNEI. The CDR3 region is CASSTSGGAGEQYF. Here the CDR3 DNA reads TGTGCCAGCAGCACTAGCGGGGGGGCGGGAGAGCAGTACTTC.